Included here is one T cell receptor (beta chain) sequence, with context. Its antigen remains unidentified. This entry is derived from a study of human T cells and chemical hapten exposure. Sample time point: patch test 3, about 24 weeks after DPC sensitization. Treatment specified: therapeutic diphenylcyclopropenone sensitization with weekly scalp DPC. Study-level findings and limits: PT1 expanded TCR numbers rose with patch test score.

TCRdb redid the calling of the RACE reads with MiXCR, one entry per CDR3 protein. The data hold 180,000 or so distinct CDR3 sequences, with 20% to 25% observed a single time. The V end was cut by 2 bases, the J end by 7 bases, with 15 bases between. The germline V gene encodes CDR1 MDHEN and CDR2 SYDVKM. This CDR3 region has 15 residues. This sample comprised whole blood, obtained in connection with sensitization to the hapten diphenylcyclopropenone (DPC). The V and J genes are TRBV28 and TRBJ2-1; D may correspond to TRBD1 or TRBD2 (5 bases each). This sequence was found in a woman between 35 and 50 years old with alopecia areata. Some clones in this sample may be carry-over from other donors' samples. The CDR3 nucleotides are TGTGCCAGCAGTTTAACTTTTGGGGGTGGGAATGAGCAGTTCTTC. As protein: CASSLTFGGGNEQFF.